These 2 T cell receptor beta chains share one sample of origin, sequenced in a study of Siglec-9 on CD8 T cells in melanoma. Clones were read by immunoSEQ multiplex PCR, and TCRdb kept only the in-frame ones, dropping some. The top ten hold 5.8% of the sample, which has around 29,000 clones, around three quarters seen once. Sequenced sample: Siglec-9- CD8+ T cells sorted from blood. These receptors all stem from a human donor in good health.

The chain has TRBV2 and TRBJ1-6; the D is unclear. Germline V CDR1 and CDR2: SNHLY, FYNNEI. V lost 6 bases and J 6 bases, leaving 12 bases between the germline ends. The CDR3 loop spans 14 amino acids. The CDR3 loop reads CASSFTRGNSPLHF. CDR3 in DNA: TGTGCCAGCAGCTTCACCCGAGGTAATTCACCCCTCCACTTT.

V usage is TRBV7-9 and J usage is TRBJ2-7; 10 bases line up with TRBD1. Trimming cost V 5 bases and J 4 bases; bases outside gene matches: 8. The V gene's germline CDR1 is SEHNR and CDR2 FQNEAQ (reference sequence). This CDR3 is 15 amino acids long. The CDR3 protein is CASSTRDRGGYEQYF. CDR3 bases: TGTGCCAGCAGCACCCGGGACAGGGGAGGTTACGAGCAGTACTTC.